This T cell receptor beta chain was retrieved from a study of blood T cells in healthy people across ages. The CDR3 has 11 amino acids. Germline CDR1 GTSNPN, CDR2 SVGIG (reference sequence). Through a sample-barcoded 5' primer and a J-beta primer mix, a second PCR was run for 7 to 11 cycles. Researchers report that a template-switch adaptor with 12 random nucleotides tagged each cDNA molecule. From the 5' RACE reads, TCRdb called clonotypes with MiXCR, one entry per CDR3 protein. The sample records some 900,000 distinct CDR3 sequences, about 44% being singletons. The sample comprised blood. The chain has TRBV30 and TRBJ2-4; a possible D gene is TRBD1 (5 bases). The DNA end favors TRBJ2-7, so the J call may be wrong. This clonotype was obtained from a man aged 25 to 40 in good health. Here the CDR3 reads CAWSLRDEQYF. Here the CDR3 DNA reads TGTGCCTGGAGTCTCAGGGACGAGCAGTACTTC.